The 25 T cell receptor beta chains listed next were all sequenced from one sample in a study of T cell repertoires in cytomegalovirus infection. TCRdb recomputed calls from the reads with MiXCR, one row per CDR3 protein. Of about 740,000 distinct CDR3 sequences in the sample, roughly 33% are singletons; the top ten hold 18%. The antigens of these receptors remain unknown. The sample was cultured PBMCs, taken from culture after CMV antigen stimulation. Every receptor here comes from a human donor in good health (CMV status not recorded). Some clones in this sample may be carry-over from other donors' samples.

The V gene is TRBV19, the J gene TRBJ1-6; D gene ambiguous. V lost 5 bases to trimming and J lost 15 bases, with 11 bases between them. CDR3 size: 11 residues. Germline lookup yields CDR1 LNHDA and CDR2 SQIVND (reference sequence). The CDR3 protein is CASSSRQDLHF. The CDR3, as DNA: TGTGCCAGTAGTTCCAGGCAGGACCTCCACTTT. The full variable domain, with the rest looked up from reference TRBV19 and TRBJ1-6, is DGGITQSPKYLFRKEGQNVTLSCEQNLNHDAMYWYRQDPGQGLRLIYYSQIVNDFQKGDIAEGYSVSREKKESFPLTVTSAQKNPTAFYLCASSSRQDLHFGNGTRLTVT.

The rearrangement links TRBV28 to TRBJ2-7; D gene uncertain. V was shortened by 8 bases and J by 3 bases, with 11 bases between the two germline ends. Per the germline V gene, CDR1 is MDHEN and CDR2 is SYDVKM. This CDR3 has 12 amino acids. The CDR3 nucleotides are TGTGCCAGCTATGACTTTCTCTACGAGCAGTACTTC. It yields the protein CASYDFLYEQYF. Together with reference TRBV28 and TRBJ2-7, the CDR3 gives the full variable domain: DVKVTQSSRYLVKRTGEKVFLECVQDMDHENMFWYRQDPGLGLRLIYFSYDVKMKEKGDIPEGYSVSREKKERFSLILESASTNQTSMYLCASYDFLYEQYFGPGTRLTVT.

This rearrangement joins TRBV7-2 to TRBJ2-7, with 9 bases identical to TRBD2. V shed 3 bases and J 2 bases; nucleotides not matched to a gene: 2. CDR1 and CDR2 from the germline V gene are SGHTA and FQGNSA. The CDR3 length is 14 residues. CDR3 bases: TGTGCCAGCAGCTTCGCTAGCGGGGCCTACGAGCAGTACTTC. It translates to CASSFASGAYEQYF.

Worth noting for this clonotype: A read error may explain this, as a much larger clone is one base away. The chain combines TRBV12-3 or TRBV12-4 with TRBJ1-2, with TRBD1 matching over 7 bases. Unmatched junction bases numbered 5, after V lost 6 bases and J lost 4 bases. The CDR3 extends over 13 amino acids. The CDR3 nucleotides are TGTGCCAGCAGCTCCGGGACAGTCTATGGCTACACCTTC. This codes for CASSSGTVYGYTF.

The chain recombines TRBV7-6 with TRBJ2-5, with 10 bases identical to TRBD2. V lost 7 bases and J lost 4; bases outside the gene matches: 9. Germline CDR1 reads SGHVS; CDR2 reads FNYEAQ. The CDR3 loop spans 15 amino acids. The chain's CDR3 is CASIPPSGGTETQYF. DNA of the CDR3: TGTGCCAGCATTCCCCCTAGCGGGGGAACAGAGACCCAGTACTTC.

The chain is built from TRBV4-1 and TRBJ2-1, with 8 bases aligning to TRBD2. Germline loops: CDR1 MGHRA, CDR2 YSYEKL. The CDR3 extends over 16 amino acids. V gave up 1 base and J gave up 4 bases; unmatched junction bases: 6. In DNA, the CDR3 is TGCGCCAGCAGCCAAGCGTCTAGCGGGCTGTACAATGAGCAGTTCTTC. Translated, it gives CASSQASSGLYNEQFF.

This clonotype has only a few counts. The V call is TRBV5-4, the J call TRBJ2-3, with D possibly matching TRBD2 (5 bases). The V gene lost 2 bases and the J gene lost 0 bases, with 13 bases spanning the gap. Germline V gene lookup returns CDR1 SGHNT and CDR2 YYREEE (reference sequence). The CDR3 is 16 amino acids. The DNA for the CDR3 is TGTGCCAGCAGCTTTGAAGCGGTAGCTAGCACAGATACGCAGTATTTT. Translated: CASSFEAVASTDTQYF.

The rearrangement joins TRBV25-1 to TRBJ2-5; TRBD2 agrees at 8 bases. V was pared by 8 bases and J by 5 bases, with 7 bases of the junction left unmatched. This CDR3 spans 13 amino acids. Germline CDR1 MGHDK, CDR2 SYGVNS. The CDR3 DNA sequence: TGTGCCAGCGGCCCGGGGGGGCTGGAGACCCAGTACTTC. The encoded protein is CASGPGGLETQYF. Combining the CDR3 with reference TRBV25-1 and TRBJ2-5 gives the whole variable domain EADIYQTPRYLVIGTGKKITLECSQTMGHDKMYWYQQDPGMELHLIHYSYGVNSTEKGDLSSESTVSRIRTEHFPLTLESARPSHTSQYLCASGPGGLETQYFGPGTRLLVL.

There are a few counts of this clonotype. This chain connects TRBV7-2 to TRBJ1-5, with D possibly TRBD1 on 6 matching bases. Germline CDR1 is SGHTA and CDR2 is FQGNSA. V was cut by 2 bases and J by 2 bases, with 10 bases left in between. The CDR3 totals 15 residues. Here the CDR3 reads CASSLNGGRNQPQHF. The CDR3 DNA reads TGTGCCAGCAGCTTAAACGGGGGGCGCAATCAGCCCCAGCATTTT.

This chain uses TRBV7-6 with TRBJ2-7; 8 bases line up with TRBD2. The V segment lost 2 bases and the J segment 3 bases; nucleotides outside the gene matches: 3. The CDR3 consists of 14 residues. The germline V gene encodes CDR1 SGHVS and CDR2 FNYEAQ. CDR3 region: CASSLSGRVYEQYF. The CDR3 DNA reads as TGTGCCAGCAGCTTATCCGGGAGGGTCTACGAGCAGTACTTC.

V and J are TRBV6-5 and TRBJ2-1; tentative D call: TRBD2 (6 bases). Trimming pared 2 bases from V and 7 bases from J, leaving 9 bases between. The CDR3 length is 13 residues. Germline assignment: CDR1 MNHEY and CDR2 SVGAGI. CDR3 sequence reads: CASSYGGSNEQFF. Here the CDR3 DNA reads TGTGCCAGCAGTTACGGGGGGTCGAATGAGCAGTTCTTC.

This clonotype showed up just a few times. CDR3 bases: TGTGCCAGCAGTTTAGACGCGCGGACGGAGGCCATCCCCGGGGAGCTGTTTTTT. Its protein product is CASSLDARTEAIPGELFF. The chain is built from TRBV12-3 or TRBV12-4 and TRBJ2-2, with D possibly matching TRBD2 (5 bases). V was shortened by 1 base and J by 6 bases, with 21 bases between the two germline ends. The CDR3 covers 18 residues.

V is TRBV7-9 and J is TRBJ2-1; 8 positions agree with TRBD1. Per germline, CDR1 SEHNR and CDR2 FQNEAQ (reference sequence). The V and J ends lost 10 bases and 12 bases, in that order; junction bases with no gene match: 11. This CDR3 region has 12 residues. CDR3 DNA: TGTGCCATTCAGGGGGCCAGGGTTGTGCAGTTCTTC. Translating gives CAIQGARVVQFF.

This clonotype was seen many times. The rearrangement joins TRBV7-8 to TRBJ2-3; a possible D gene is TRBD2 (6 bases). This CDR3 comprises 14 residues. Trimming stripped 8 bases from V and 3 bases from J, with 15 bases between. Germline V lookup: CDR1 SGHVS, CDR2 FQNEAQ. For the CDR3, the DNA is TGTGCCAGCCTCGAGGGGAGGTTTACAGATACGCAGTATTTT. It translates to CASLEGRFTDTQYF.

This chain uses TRBV3-1 with TRBJ2-2; 9 bases align to TRBD2. V dropped 0 bases and J dropped 9; count of bases not matched to a gene: 5. From germline, CDR1 is LGHDT and CDR2 YNNKEL (reference sequence). The CDR3 is 15 amino acids. In nucleotides, the CDR3 is TGTGCCAGCAGCCAAGACTCCGCGGGGGGGAGGGAGCTGTTTTTT. It is translated as CASSQDSAGGRELFF.

This clonotype appeared a few times. This chain connects TRBV12-3 or TRBV12-4 to TRBJ1-6; TRBD1 agrees at 8 bases. This CDR3 is built from 13 residues. The J segment lost 9 bases and the V segment lost 7 bases, leaving 5 bases of the junction unmatched. CDR3 nucleotides: TGTGCCAGCAACGGACAGGGAGGTTCACCCCTCCACTTT. Translation: CASNGQGGSPLHF.

This chain connects TRBV5-4 to TRBJ2-3; 15 bases match TRBD2. V trimming: 4 bases; J trimming: 4 bases; junction bases outside the gene matches: 10. CDR1 is SGHNT and CDR2 is YYREEE in the germline V gene (reference sequence). The length of the CDR3 is 18 residues. In DNA, the CDR3 is TGTGCCAGCAGCAATCCGGGACTAGCGGGAGGAGTGGCAGATACGCAGTATTTT. This codes for CASSNPGLAGGVADTQYF.

Many counts were recorded for this clonotype. The genes are TRBV7-2 and TRBJ1-3; tentatively, D is TRBD1 (6 bases). V was cut by 6 bases and J by 0 bases, with 21 bases left in between. CDR3 length equals 18 residues. The germline V gene has CDR1 SGHTA and CDR2 FQGNSA. The CDR3 loop reads CASRPHLGTKFSGNTIYF. In nucleotides, the CDR3 is TGTGCCAGCAGACCACACCTGGGGACAAAATTCTCTGGAAACACCATATATTTT.

The J gene is TRBJ2-1, the V gene TRBV20-1; 11 nucleotides match TRBD2. Looked up from germline, CDR1 is DFQATT and CDR2 is SNEGSKA (reference sequence). Unmatched junction bases numbered 5, after V lost 0 bases and J lost 4 bases. There are 16 residues in the CDR3. The CDR3 nucleotides are TGCAGTGCTAGAGACACTAGCGGGAGCGCTTACAATGAGCAGTTCTTC. Protein sequence: CSARDTSGSAYNEQFF.

The CDR3 here is CASSYDIGGRQPQHF. In nucleotides, the CDR3 is TGTGCCAGCAGTTACGACATAGGGGGTCGTCAGCCCCAGCATTTT. The J gene is TRBJ1-5, the V gene TRBV6-2 or TRBV6-3; D possibly corresponds to TRBD1 (6 bases). Germline V gene data show CDR1 as MNHEY and CDR2 as SVGEGT. V lost 2 bases, J lost 6 bases, and 14 bases lay in between. The CDR3 sequence is 15 residues long.

This chain joins TRBV4-1 and TRBJ2-2; 7 bases align to TRBD2. Germline V gene sequence: CDR1 MGHRA, CDR2 YSYEKL. The CDR3 consists of 18 residues. The J segment lost 3 bases and the V segment lost 0 bases, leaving 10 bases of the junction unmatched. CDR3 loop: CASSQESLASGYTGELFF. The CDR3 DNA follows: TGCGCCAGCAGCCAAGAAAGCCTCGCTAGCGGCTACACCGGGGAGCTGTTTTTT.

This clonotype was detected only once. V gene TRBV7-9 combines with J gene TRBJ1-4; weak D call: TRBD1 (6 bases). Trimming cost V 1 base and J 13 bases, with 10 bases left between them. CDR1 is SEHNR, CDR2 FQNEAQ, per germline (reference sequence). The CDR3 consists of 12 residues. The CDR3 region has the DNA TGTGCCAGCAGCTTAGACAGGGAAGGACTGTTTTTT. It yields the protein CASSLDREGLFF.

The sample holds a few counts of this clonotype. Written as DNA, the CDR3 is TGTGCCAGCAGTTTAGCCCCCCCAGAGACCCAGTACTTC. This gives the protein CASSLAPPETQYF. V usage is TRBV27 and J usage is TRBJ2-5; D unclear. Germline CDR1 MNHEY, CDR2 SMNVEV (reference sequence). V gave up 2 bases and J gave up 4 bases, with 8 bases separating them. The CDR3 length is 13 residues.

The CDR3 here is CASSFGPSWQDTQYF. The CDR3 region has the DNA TGTGCCAGCAGCTTTGGCCCTTCCTGGCAGGATACGCAGTATTTT. The chain carries TRBV5-6 and TRBJ2-3; D is ambiguous. The CDR3 length is 15 residues. CDR1 is SGHDT, CDR2 YYEEEE, per germline. Trimming stripped 2 bases from V and 6 bases from J, with 16 bases between.

The rearrangement uses TRBV10-2 and TRBJ2-3; D gene ambiguous. The CDR3 sequence is 13 residues long. CDR1 and CDR2 from the germline V gene are WSHSY and SAAADI. The V end lost 7 bases, the J end lost 2 bases, and 10 bases lay between the germline ends. CDR3 in DNA: TGCGCCAGCACGGGTTTTCACACAGATACGCAGTATTTT. It codes for CASTGFHTDTQYF.